The 25 T cell receptor beta chains below were found in one sample sequenced in a study of T cell changes during pregnancy in multiple sclerosis. TCRdb's table, derived via immunoSEQ multiplex PCR, lists solely in-frame clones and lacks some. Seen here are about 56,000 clones, over 75% observed once, and the top ten hold more than 1.5%. The input for sequencing was peripheral blood, taken after pregnancy. Every receptor here comes from a female donor with multiple sclerosis, enrolled in a pregnancy study.

This clone was counted a single time. The chain couples TRBV10-3 to TRBJ2-6, with 9 bases that match TRBD1. V lost 10 bases to trimming and J lost 4 bases; unmatched junction nucleotides: 11. The CDR3 loop spans 16 amino acids. CDR1 and CDR2 (germline): ENHRY, SYGVKD. The CDR3 protein is CATGTGLNTGANVLTF. CDR3 nucleotides: TGTGCCACCGGGACAGGGTTGAATACAGGGGCCAACGTCCTGACTTTC.

This clone was recorded a few times. CDR3: CASSESFYGYTF. The CDR3 DNA reads TGTGCCAGCAGTGAGAGCTTCTATGGCTACACCTTC. The V and J genes are TRBV2 and TRBJ1-2, with D unresolved. V was trimmed by 3 bases and J by 4 bases, leaving 6 bases between them. The germline gives CDR1 SNHLY, CDR2 FYNNEI. The CDR3 is made up of 12 amino acids. Full variable domain (remainder filled in from reference TRBV2 and TRBJ1-2): EPEVTQTPSHQVTQMGQEVILRCVPISNHLYFYWYRQILGQKVEFLVSFYNNEISEKSEIFDDQFSVERPDGSNFTLKIRSTKLEDSAMYFCASSESFYGYTFGSGTRLTVV.

The J gene is TRBJ1-1, the V gene TRBV30; 9 positions match TRBD1. The CDR3 totals 14 residues. In germline, CDR1 is GTSNPN, CDR2 SVGIG (reference sequence). Unmatched junction bases numbered 9, after V lost 2 bases and J lost 8 bases. CDR3 region: CAWSITGGSGEAFF. CDR3 DNA sequence: TGTGCCTGGAGTATTACAGGGGGCAGTGGGGAAGCTTTCTTT.

The CDR3, as DNA: TGTGCCAGCAGTGAAGCGGCCCGGGGAGGGACAGATACGCAGTATTTT. It codes for CASSEAARGGTDTQYF. The chain combines TRBV2 with TRBJ2-3, with 7 positions matching TRBD2. The CDR3 spans 16 residues. Germline CDR1 SNHLY, CDR2 FYNNEI. Trimming at V came to 0 bases and at J to 3 bases, leaving 6 bases not matched to a gene. Looking up the rest from reference TRBV2 and TRBJ2-3 gives the full variable domain: EPEVTQTPSHQVTQMGQEVILRCVPISNHLYFYWYRQILGQKVEFLVSFYNNEISEKSEIFDDQFSVERPDGSNFTLKIRSTKLEDSAMYFCASSEAARGGTDTQYFGPGTRLTVL.

The sample holds one count of this clone. The chain joins TRBV9 to TRBJ2-7, with D tentatively TRBD2 (5 bases). Trimming shortened V by 0 bases and J by 3 bases, and 10 bases separated the two germline ends. This CDR3 contains 14 residues. Germline CDR1 SGDLS, CDR2 YYNGEE. The CDR3 sequence is CASSVGVDYYEQYF. In DNA, the CDR3 is TGTGCCAGCAGCGTAGGCGTAGACTACTACGAGCAGTACTTC. Full variable domain (outside the CDR3, taken from reference TRBV9 and TRBJ2-7): DSGVTQTPKHLITATGQRVTLRCSPRSGDLSVYWYQQSLDQGLQFLIQYYNGEERAKGNILERFSAQQFPDLHSELNLSSLELGDSALYFCASSVGVDYYEQYFGPGTRLTVT.

The gene calls are TRBV4-3 and TRBJ2-7, with a weak D call TRBD2 (6 bases). The CDR3 covers 13 residues. CDR1 is LGHNA, CDR2 YSLEER, per germline. V was shortened by 3 bases and J by 7 bases, with 13 bases between the two germline ends. The CDR3, as DNA: TGCGCCAGCAGCCATTTAACCGGGACTGAGCAGTACTTC. It codes for CASSHLTGTEQYF.

The genes are TRBV29-1 and TRBJ1-5; D may be TRBD1 (6 bases). Looked up from germline, CDR1 is SQVTM and CDR2 is ANQGSEA. CDR3 size: 13 residues. V was pared by 3 bases and J by 7 bases, with 13 bases between. In DNA form, the CDR3 reads TGCAGCGTTGAGTTACAGGGTGGACAGCCCCAGCATTTT. This encodes CSVELQGGQPQHF. The variable domain in full, completed from reference TRBV29-1 and TRBJ1-5, reads SAVISQKPSRDICQRGTSLTIQCQVDSQVTMMFWYRQQPGQSLTLIATANQGSEATYESGFVIDKFPISRPNLTFSTLTVSNMSPEDSSIYLCSVELQGGQPQHFGDGTRLSIL.

The chain combines TRBV13 with TRBJ2-5, with 10 bases identical to TRBD2. The J call may be wrong; the DNA end is better matched by TRBJ2-7. There are 16 residues in the CDR3. Germline CDR1 and CDR2: PRHDT and FYEKMQ (reference sequence). The CDR3 DNA is TGTGCCAGCAGCAGGCTAGCGGGGGTCATGGTCTACGAGCAGTACTTC. Amino acid sequence: CASSRLAGVMVYEQYF.

J is TRBJ2-2 and V is TRBV27; 12 nucleotides align to TRBD2. J was trimmed by 7 bases and V by 0 bases; bases with no gene match: 9. The CDR3 extends over 18 amino acids. Germline loops: CDR1 MNHEY, CDR2 SMNVEV (reference sequence). This CDR3 is CASSLSPRTSGVLGELFF. CDR3 nucleotide sequence: TGTGCCAGCAGTTTATCTCCCCGGACTAGCGGGGTTCTCGGGGAGCTGTTTTTT.

J is TRBJ2-5 and V is TRBV5-5; 7 bases are shared with TRBD1. Trimming at V came to 4 bases and at J to 2 bases, leaving 2 bases not matched to a gene. The CDR3 length is 13 residues. Germline CDR1 is SGHKS and CDR2 is YYEKEE (reference sequence). CDR3 in DNA: TGTGCCAGCAGCAGGGGACAGCAAGAGACCCAGTACTTC. It encodes CASSRGQQETQYF.

In DNA form, the CDR3 reads TGTGCCAGCAGCTTAGTCAGGGGGCAGGACGAAAAACTGTTTTTT. It codes for CASSLVRGQDEKLFF. V gene TRBV7-2 combines with J gene TRBJ1-4; TRBD1 matches 8 bases. The germline gives CDR1 SGHTA, CDR2 FQGNSA. CDR3 length: 15 residues. J was trimmed by 8 bases and V by 1 base; bases with no gene match: 6.

In DNA form, the CDR3 reads TGCGCCAGCAGCCGAGCGGGGGCCGGCACAGATACGCAGTATTTT. The encoded protein is CASSRAGAGTDTQYF. The V call is TRBV4-1, the J call TRBJ2-3; 8 bases are a match to TRBD2. Germline CDR1 reads MGHRA; CDR2 reads YSYEKL. Trimming cost V 4 bases and J 1 base; bases outside gene matches: 4. There are 15 residues in the CDR3.

The chain couples TRBV29-1 to TRBJ1-2; D ambiguous. This CDR3 is 10 amino acids long. Trimming removed 5 bases from V and 5 bases from J, with 6 bases in between. Per the germline V gene, CDR1 is SQVTM and CDR2 is ANQGSEA. The CDR3: CSVYNYGYTF. CDR3 nucleotide sequence: TGCAGCGTTTATAATTATGGCTACACCTTC.

The chain combines TRBV5-5 with TRBJ2-5, with D possibly being TRBD2 (6 bases). This CDR3 is built from 15 residues. Trimming stripped 3 bases from V and 4 bases from J, with 16 bases between. The germline V gene encodes CDR1 SGHKS and CDR2 YYEKEE (reference sequence). The CDR3 sequence is CASSSSGGNGETQYF. The CDR3 coding sequence is TGTGCCAGCAGCTCCTCTGGGGGGAACGGAGAGACCCAGTACTTC.

The chain joins TRBV23-1 to TRBJ2-5; 9 bases agree with TRBD1. TRBV23-1 is given ORF status, its function remaining uncertain. CDR3 length: 19 residues. The trim removed 0 bases at V and 0 bases at J, leaving 11 bases unmatched. Here the CDR3 reads CASSQSGGTGNWYQETQYF. CDR3 nucleotide sequence: TGCGCCAGCAGTCAATCGGGAGGGACAGGGAATTGGTACCAAGAGACCCAGTACTTC.

V usage is TRBV7-8 and J usage is TRBJ2-4; 8 bases line up with TRBD2. Losses at the gene ends were 3 bases for V and 7 bases for J; bases not matched to a gene: 2. From germline, CDR1 is SGHVS and CDR2 FQNEAQ. The CDR3 loop spans 13 amino acids. CDR3 nucleotide sequence: TGTGCCAGCAGCTTGCCGGGGGGGAACATTCAGTACTTC. Its translation: CASSLPGGNIQYF.

This chain uses TRBV5-1 with TRBJ1-6; 8 bases agree with TRBD1. Per the germline V gene, CDR1 is SGHRS and CDR2 is YFSETQ. This CDR3 has 14 amino acids. J lost 9 bases, V lost 2 bases, and 4 bases had no gene match. The chain's CDR3 is CASSFVQGASPLHF. The CDR3 DNA reads as TGCGCCAGCAGCTTCGTCCAGGGGGCTTCACCCCTCCACTTT.

V gene TRBV4-2 combines with J gene TRBJ1-2; maybe TRBD1 (5 bases). The V end lost 1 base, the J end lost 3 bases, and 12 bases lay between the germline ends. CDR3 length: 15 residues. Germline CDR1 is LGHNA and CDR2 is YNFKEQ. In DNA, the CDR3 is TGTGCCAGCAGCCAAGCTGGGGGAGGGCACTATGGCTACACCTTC. This encodes CASSQAGGGHYGYTF.

The chain is built from TRBV7-9 and TRBJ2-2; 7 bases match TRBD1. This CDR3 region has 13 residues. V gave up 2 bases and J gave up 7 bases; unmatched junction bases: 1. Germline assignment: CDR1 SEHNR and CDR2 FQNEAQ (reference sequence). In DNA form, the CDR3 reads TGTGCCAGCAGCTTAAGGGGGCACGGGGAGCTGTTTTTT. This sequence encodes CASSLRGHGELFF.

The chain couples TRBV15 to TRBJ1-6, with D uncertain. The length of the CDR3 is 15 residues. Trimming cost V 5 bases and J 7 bases, with 15 bases left between them. Germline V gives CDR1 LNHNV, CDR2 YYDKDF (reference sequence). DNA of the CDR3: TGTGCCACCAGCGGGAGGGTCCCAGCAAATTCACCCCTCCACTTT. The encoded protein is CATSGRVPANSPLHF.

The chain employs TRBV7-8 and TRBJ1-5, with 8 bases matching TRBD1. V lost 1 base to trimming and J lost 10 bases; unmatched junction nucleotides: 15. This CDR3 spans 17 amino acids. Germline assignment: CDR1 SGHVS and CDR2 FQNEAQ. The CDR3 sequence: CASSLGTGLTGGRPQHF. CDR3 bases: TGTGCCAGCAGCTTAGGGACAGGGTTAACGGGGGGCCGCCCCCAGCATTTT.

This clone showed up just a few times. CDR3 region: CASSDEGVSSPLHF. The CDR3 DNA follows: TGTGCCAGCAGTGATGAGGGGGTGAGTTCACCCCTCCACTTT. The chain carries TRBV2 and TRBJ1-6; TRBD1 is a possible D gene (6 bases). This CDR3 region has 14 residues. CDR1 is SNHLY, CDR2 FYNNEI, per germline. The V and J ends lost 3 bases and 9 bases respectively, with 12 bases between them.

This sequence joins TRBV6-6 and TRBJ1-1, with unresolved D. The CDR3 has 15 residues. CDR1 and CDR2 (germline): MNHNY, SVGAGI (reference sequence). With 4 bases removed from V and 4 bases from J, the gap between germline ends came to 16 bases. The CDR3 nucleotides are TGTGCCAGCAGTTCTCTGTGGAGCGGACGCACTGAAGCTTTCTTT. Its protein product is CASSSLWSGRTEAFF.

J is TRBJ2-2 and V is TRBV7-9; tentative D call: TRBD1 (5 bases). Trimming pared 1 base from V and 2 bases from J, leaving 11 bases between. Germline CDR1 is SEHNR and CDR2 is FQNEAQ (reference sequence). CDR3 length equals 16 residues. For the CDR3, the DNA is TGTGCCAGCAGCTTAGTAAGGGGCCCCAACACCGGGGAGCTGTTTTTT. Its translation is CASSLVRGPNTGELFF.

This chain connects TRBV7-2 to TRBJ1-6; no firm D call. Germline V CDR1 and CDR2: SGHTA, FQGNSA. V was pared by 4 bases and J by 3 bases, with 13 bases between. The CDR3 is 16 amino acids. Written as DNA, the CDR3 is TGTGCCAGCAGCTCCAGGATCGTCAGCTATAATTCACCCCTCCACTTT. It specifies CASSSRIVSYNSPLHF.